What follows describes a single T cell receptor (beta chain). Treatment noted: about 20 received Ad26.COV2.S at low or high dose, single or two shots; roughly five received placebo; per-sample allocation not given. Repertoires come from day 63 after the first vaccine or placebo injection. The sample originates from a study of Ad26.COV2.S vaccination and SARS-CoV-2 variants. About the research overall: A participant enrolled in the COV1001 Ad26.COV2.S trial arm provided the sample. Participants got Ad26.COV2.S intramuscularly, once or twice 56 days apart.

Clones were read by immunoSEQ multiplex PCR, and TCRdb kept only the in-frame ones, dropping some. The sample contains around 450,000 clones, roughly 89% of which appear only once. The origin of this receptor is a person between 18 and 59 years old who received the Ad26.COV2.S COVID-19 vaccine or a placebo. Sample: peripheral blood, taken in a trial of Ad26.COV2.S vaccine versus placebo.

In DNA form, the CDR3 reads TGCGCCAGTGGTCCCTGGGCGGAGGGCTGGCATACGCAGTATTTT. As protein: CASGPWAEGWHTQYF. The rearrangement joins TRBV10-2 to TRBJ2-3; D is possibly TRBD2 (6 bases). CDR1 is WSHSY and CDR2 is SAAADI in the germline V gene. Trimming left V 9 bases short and J 7 bases short, with 23 bases between. This CDR3 region has 15 residues.